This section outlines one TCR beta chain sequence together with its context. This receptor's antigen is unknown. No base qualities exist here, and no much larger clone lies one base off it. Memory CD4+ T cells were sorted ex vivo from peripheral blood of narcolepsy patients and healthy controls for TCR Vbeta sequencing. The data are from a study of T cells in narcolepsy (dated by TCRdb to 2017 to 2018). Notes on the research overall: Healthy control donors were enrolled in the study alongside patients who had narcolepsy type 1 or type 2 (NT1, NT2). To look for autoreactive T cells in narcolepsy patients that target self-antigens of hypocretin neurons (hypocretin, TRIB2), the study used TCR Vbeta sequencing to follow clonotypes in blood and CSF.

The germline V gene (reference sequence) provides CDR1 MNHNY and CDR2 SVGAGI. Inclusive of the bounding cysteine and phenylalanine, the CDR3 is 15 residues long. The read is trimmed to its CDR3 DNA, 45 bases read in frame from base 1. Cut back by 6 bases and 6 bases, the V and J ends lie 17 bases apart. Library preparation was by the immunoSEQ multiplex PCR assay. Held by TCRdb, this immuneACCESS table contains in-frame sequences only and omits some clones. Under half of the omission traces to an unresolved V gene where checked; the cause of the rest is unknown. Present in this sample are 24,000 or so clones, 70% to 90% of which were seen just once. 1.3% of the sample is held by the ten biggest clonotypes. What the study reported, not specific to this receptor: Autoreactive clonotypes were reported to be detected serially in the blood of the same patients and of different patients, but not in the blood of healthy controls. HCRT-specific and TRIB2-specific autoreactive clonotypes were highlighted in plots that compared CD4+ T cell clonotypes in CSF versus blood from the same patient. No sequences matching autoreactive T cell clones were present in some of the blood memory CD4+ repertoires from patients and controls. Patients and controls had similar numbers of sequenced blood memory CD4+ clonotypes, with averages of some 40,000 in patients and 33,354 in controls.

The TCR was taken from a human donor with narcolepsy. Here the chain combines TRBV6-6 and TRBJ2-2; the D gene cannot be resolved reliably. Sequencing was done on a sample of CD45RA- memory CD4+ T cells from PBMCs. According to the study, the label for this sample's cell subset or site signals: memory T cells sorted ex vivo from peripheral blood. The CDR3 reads CASSLYRDGAGELFF. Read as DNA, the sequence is TGTGCCAGCAGCCTATATAGGGATGGGGCCGGGGAGCTGTTTTTT.